This T cell receptor (beta chain) derives from a study of regulatory T cells in long-lasting Graves disease. Overall study context: Graves' patients who were just diagnosed had used antithyroid drugs for under 3 months. Study-level results: The study found persistent patients shared more public clonotypes (over 2,500) than new patients (nearly 1,000).

This CDR3 contains 15 residues. Per germline, CDR1 DFQATT and CDR2 SNEGSKA (reference sequence). Trimming removed 6 bases from V and 1 base from J; junction bases left unmatched: 8. Building the TCR beta libraries relied on iRepertoire HTBI primers, and CDR3 regions underwent Arm-PCR. TCRdb analysed the multiplex PCR reads with MiXCR anew, one entry per CDR3 protein. The table shows around 400,000 distinct CDR3 sequences, with about 11% occurring only once. Stated time point: newly diagnosed GD, antithyroid drugs for less than 3 months. The authors made the TCR library using RNA they extracted from PBMCs. This clonotype was counted at least ten times. The antigen remains undetermined. This same sample was also part of a study on T cells in Graves' hyperthyroidism and ophthalmopathy. From that report: The HTBI primer set drove a first-round RT-PCR of the TCR CDR3. The majority of expanded thyroid clonotypes above 0.001 also appeared in blood.

This sequence was found in a young woman with Graves disease. The gene calls are TRBV20-1 and TRBJ2-4, with 8 bases matching TRBD1. Specimen: peripheral blood mononuclear cells (PBMCs), collected at new diagnosis, from a patient treated with antithyroid drugs. CDR3 residues: CSATTGAGAKNIQYF. Here the CDR3 DNA reads TGCAGTGCCACGACAGGGGCAGGGGCCAAAAACATTCAGTACTTC.